The rows below give T cell receptor beta chains drawn from one sample of a study of blood T cell repertoires in COVID-19. This table comes from immunoSEQ multiplex PCR, and its TCRdb copy is limited to in-frame clones, with some not included. Here the sample spans under 300,000 clones, roughly nine tenths being singletons. The sample taken for sequencing was peripheral blood. The receptors were gathered from a woman between 40 and 50 years old who had recovered from COVID-19. The CDR3 runs from the conserved cysteine through the conserved F or W. The D gene is left open where the match is weak. The size of a clone is reported for some rows only, either as once, few or many, or as a class for expanded clones.

j_gene,d_gene,v_gene,abundance,CDR3nt,CDR3aa
TRBJ2-1,NA,TRBV15,NA,TGTGCCACCAGCAGAGATCCCTTTCACAACAATGAGCAGTTCTTC,CATSRDPFHNNEQFF
TRBJ1-2,NA,TRBV10-3,NA,TGTGCCATCAGATTCGACAGTGGAAATGGCTACACCTTC,CAIRFDSGNGYTF
TRBJ2-3,NA,TRBV5-1,NA,TGCGCCAGCAGCTTGGAAGAGGATACGCAGTATTTT,CASSLEEDTQYF
TRBJ2-5,TRBD1,TRBV7-2,NA,TGTGCCAGCAGCCCCTCACAGGGGGCGTTAGGTACCCAGTACTTC,CASSPSQGALGTQYF
TRBJ1-5,TRBD1,TRBV3-1/TRBV3-2,NA,TGTGCCAGCAGCCAGACAGGGCCCAATCAGCCCCAGCATTTT,CASSQTGPNQPQHF
TRBJ2-1,TRBD2,TRBV10-3,NA,TGTGCCATCAAGGGACTAGCGGAGTACAATGAGCAGTTCTTC,CAIKGLAEYNEQFF
TRBJ2-1,TRBD1,TRBV29-1,NA,TGCAGCGTGATACTCCCATGGACAGGTGACAATGAGCAGTTCTTC,CSVILPWTGDNEQFF
TRBJ2-5,TRBD2,TRBV7-2,NA,TGTGCCAGCAGCGCGCGTTTAGCGGGAGGCCCGGAGACCCAGTACTTC,CASSARLAGGPETQYF
TRBJ1-2,NA,TRBV10-3,NA,TGTGCCACCAGTGAGCAAGCCCCCAACTATGGCTACACCTTC,CATSEQAPNYGYTF
TRBJ1-2,TRBD1,TRBV9,NA,TGTGCCAGCAGAAACACCGGGACAGGGAACTATGGCTACACCTTC,CASRNTGTGNYGYTF
TRBJ1-4,TRBD1,TRBV5-1,NA,TGCGCCAGCAGCGGGGGACAGGCGAATGAAAAACTGTTTTTT,CASSGGQANEKLFF
TRBJ2-7,NA,TRBV6-1,once,TGTGCCAGCAGTGAAAGCTGGGGCAGATCCTACGAGCAGTACTTC,CASSESWGRSYEQYF
TRBJ2-7,NA,TRBV7-9,NA,TGTGCCAGCAGCTTGTTTAGCGTTCACTACGAGCAGTACTTC,CASSLFSVHYEQYF
TRBJ1-3,NA,TRBV5-1,once,TGCGCCAGCAGCCCCGGACTGTCCTCGGTCGGAAACACCATATATTTT,CASSPGLSSVGNTIYF
TRBJ1-1,NA,TRBV3-1/TRBV3-2,NA,TGTGCCAGCAGTGCAGGAAGCACCGCTTTCTTT,CASSAGSTAFF
TRBJ1-1,TRBD1,TRBV18,NA,TGTGCCAGCTCACCACTCCCGGCGACAGGGGTGGGAACAATGAACACTGAAGCTTTCTTT,CASSPLPATGVGTMNTEAFF
TRBJ2-7,NA,TRBV7-3,NA,TGTGCCAGCAGCTTATCGGGTCAGGGGTCGGACGAGCAGTACTTC,CASSLSGQGSDEQYF
TRBJ2-7,NA,TRBV7-9,NA,TGTGCCAGCAGCTTTACAGGCAACTACGAGCAGTACTTC,CASSFTGNYEQYF